These 18 T cell receptor beta chains share one sample of origin, sequenced in a study of shared clonotypes between healthy human individuals. Assay used: immunoSEQ multiplex PCR; TCRdb lists only in-frame clones, some missing. The sample has about 470,000 clones, about four fifths seen once. Sequenced input: PBMCs. The receptors were sampled from a woman aged 40 to 55 in good health. Some clones in this sample may be carry-over from other donors' samples.

V and J are TRBV5-6 and TRBJ1-1; unclear D gene. The CDR3 length is 14 residues. Germline V gene lookup returns CDR1 SGHDT and CDR2 YYEEEE. Deletions cut 0 bases from V and 5 bases from J, with 11 bases between. CDR3 in DNA: TGTGCCAGCAGCTTGGGGGGTCGATGGACTGAAGCTTTCTTT. Protein sequence: CASSLGGRWTEAFF.

About this clone: The same CDR3 arises from other DNA sequences in this sample as well. The chain carries TRBV18 and TRBJ2-2; weak D call: TRBD1 (6 bases). This CDR3 has 14 residues. V gave up 3 bases and J gave up 2 bases, with 7 bases separating them. Germline V gene data show CDR1 as KGHSH and CDR2 as LQKENI. CDR3 nucleotide sequence: TGTGCCAGCTCACCGGACAGCAACACCGGGGAGCTGTTTTTT. It encodes CASSPDSNTGELFF.

Comment on this clone: The same CDR3 arises from other DNA sequences in this sample as well. The J gene is TRBJ2-1, the V gene TRBV7-9; D call uncertain. CDR1 and CDR2 from the germline V gene are SEHNR and FQNEAQ (reference sequence). The CDR3 covers 11 residues. Trimming pared 3 bases from V and 8 bases from J, leaving 5 bases between. CDR3: CASSFGDEQFF. CDR3 in DNA: TGTGCCAGCAGCTTTGGGGATGAGCAGTTCTTC.

This clone was seen more than once but under ten times. The chain recombines TRBV6-1 with TRBJ2-7; D is uncertain. V lost 7 bases to trimming and J lost 2 bases, with 9 bases between them. The germline V gene has CDR1 MNHNS and CDR2 SASEGT. The CDR3 runs to 12 residues. The CDR3 spells CASNTRTYEQYF. Here the CDR3 DNA reads TGTGCCAGCAACACCAGAACCTACGAGCAGTACTTC.

Notes on this clone: Other nucleotide sequences from this sample produce the same CDR3. This chain uses TRBV5-1 with TRBJ2-5, with D uncertain. Looked up from germline, CDR1 is SGHRS and CDR2 is YFSETQ. V lost 1 base and J 1 base, leaving 5 bases between the germline ends. This CDR3 has 13 amino acids. This CDR3 reads CASSLLPQETQYF. CDR3 nucleotide sequence: TGCGCCAGCAGCTTGTTGCCCCAAGAGACCCAGTACTTC.

The genes are TRBV5-4 and TRBJ1-1; no clear D gene. Looked up from germline, CDR1 is SGHNT and CDR2 is YYREEE (reference sequence). The CDR3 totals 16 residues. V was clipped by 0 bases and J by 1 base, with 13 bases between them. This CDR3 is CASSLEAALPNTEAFF. The CDR3 coding sequence is TGTGCCAGCAGCTTGGAGGCAGCCCTACCGAACACTGAAGCTTTCTTT.

The chain carries TRBV9 and TRBJ1-3; 9 nucleotides agree with TRBD1. The V and J ends lost 4 bases and 2 bases, in that order; junction bases with no gene match: 13. CDR1 is SGDLS and CDR2 is YYNGEE in the germline V gene. CDR3 length equals 18 residues. The CDR3 loop reads CASSPRPGTGFTGNTIYF. CDR3 DNA: TGTGCCAGCAGCCCGCGTCCCGGGACAGGGTTCACTGGAAACACCATATATTTT.

V is TRBV4-3 and J is TRBJ1-1; a weak D match, TRBD1 (5 bases). V lost 2 bases and J 5 bases, leaving 12 bases between the germline ends. The CDR3 consists of 14 residues. CDR1 is LGHNA, CDR2 YSLEER, per germline. The CDR3 here is CASSQPGLPTEAFF. Here the CDR3 DNA reads TGCGCCAGCAGCCAACCAGGGTTACCGACTGAAGCTTTCTTT.

The rearrangement joins TRBV7-3 to TRBJ1-1, with D unresolved. CDR1 SGHTA and CDR2 FQGTGA come from the germline V gene. V was cut by 2 bases and J by 0 bases, with 10 bases left in between. CDR3 length: 15 amino acids. The CDR3 here is CASSLVPQMNTEAFF. CDR3 sequence (DNA): TGTGCCAGCAGCTTAGTTCCACAGATGAACACTGAAGCTTTCTTT.

CDR3 amino acids: CASSQDTARGYEQYF. CDR3 bases: TGTGCCAGCAGCCAAGATACTGCCAGGGGGTACGAGCAGTACTTC. The chain links TRBV14 to TRBJ2-7; 7 positions match TRBD1. V was clipped by 0 bases and J by 4 bases; unmatched bases: 6. The germline gives CDR1 SGHDN, CDR2 FVKESK. CDR3 length equals 15 residues. The entire variable domain, with the rest obtained from reference TRBV14 and TRBJ2-7, is as follows: EAGVTQFPSHSVIEKGQTVTLRCDPISGHDNLYWYRRVMGKEIKFLLHFVKESKQDESGMPNNRFLAERTGGTYSTLKVQPAELEDSGVYFCASSQDTARGYEQYFGPGTRLTVT.

The CDR3 DNA is TGTGCCAGCACCCCCCCGGGGCGAATAGCCTATGGCTACACCTTC. It specifies CASTPPGRIAYGYTF. This chain connects TRBV28 to TRBJ1-2, with D perhaps matching TRBD1 (5 bases). V lost 7 bases and J 4 bases, leaving 19 bases between the germline ends. The CDR3 runs to 15 residues. Germline V gives CDR1 MDHEN, CDR2 SYDVKM.

The chain recombines TRBV7-9 with TRBJ2-7, with a weak D call TRBD1 (6 bases). Looked up from germline, CDR1 is SEHNR and CDR2 is FQNEAQ (reference sequence). V was cut by 7 bases and J by 3 bases, with 10 bases left in between. This CDR3 spans 12 amino acids. The CDR3 protein is CASTRGGYEQYF. Here the CDR3 DNA reads TGTGCCAGCACCCGAGGGGGCTACGAGCAGTACTTC.

To note about this clone: One junction end does not reproduce the germline sequence, and a read error may be involved. The chain has TRBV6-6 and TRBJ2-7, with 9 positions matching TRBD1. This CDR3 has 13 residues. CDR1 is MNHNY, CDR2 SVGAGI, per germline (reference sequence). The DNA for the CDR3 is TGTGCCAGCAGTGGGACAGGGCCGCGCGGGGGAATTTTC. Translation gives CASSGTGPRGGIF.

The CDR3 region has the DNA TGTGCCAGCAGCTTGGACCAGGCATACTCTGGAAACACCATATATTTT. Protein product: CASSLDQAYSGNTIYF. The genes are TRBV5-6 and TRBJ1-3; the D is unclear. Trimming cost V 0 bases and J 0 bases, with 10 bases left between them. The CDR3 has 16 amino acids. Germline CDR1 reads SGHDT; CDR2 reads YYEEEE.

This clone has just a few counts. The V gene is TRBV30, the J gene TRBJ2-2; D is unclear. Germline CDR1 and CDR2: GTSNPN and SVGIG (reference sequence). The CDR3 consists of 15 residues. V lost 1 base and J lost 2, with 11 bases in between. CDR3 coding DNA: TGTGCCTGGAGTGCGGCCAGACTTAACACCGGGGAGCTGTTTTTT. Protein product: CAWSAARLNTGELFF.

The chain couples TRBV27 to TRBJ2-4; the match to TRBD2 covers 7 bases. The V and J ends lost 4 bases and 8 bases, in that order; junction bases with no gene match: 8. CDR3 length equals 14 residues. Germline V lookup: CDR1 MNHEY, CDR2 SMNVEV (reference sequence). The CDR3 DNA reads as TGTGCCAGCAGTTGGCGGGAGAGGGTAGACATTCAGTACTTC. It specifies CASSWRERVDIQYF.

This clone was seen more than once but under ten times. The chain uses TRBV5-6 and TRBJ2-7, with 10 nucleotides matching TRBD2. Per the germline V gene, CDR1 is SGHDT and CDR2 is YYEEEE. This CDR3 comprises 14 residues. V trimming: 4 bases; J trimming: 6 bases; junction bases outside the gene matches: 7. The DNA of the CDR3 is TGTGCCAGCAGCGACAGCGGGAGGGCCCTCGAGCAGTACTTC. Translating it yields CASSDSGRALEQYF. Supplemented by reference TRBV5-6 and TRBJ2-7, the full variable domain reads DAGVTQSPTHLIKTRGQQVTLRCSPKSGHDTVSWYQQALGQGPQFIFQYYEEEERQRGNFPDRFSGHQFPNYSSELNVNALLLGDSALYLCASSDSGRALEQYFGPGTRLTVT.

This clone showed up just a few times. The chain joins TRBV7-8 to TRBJ2-3; 9 bases match TRBD2. Germline CDR1 is SGHVS and CDR2 is FQNEAQ. The CDR3 has 17 amino acids. V shed 4 bases, J shed 0 bases, and the junction held 8 bases outside the gene matches. CDR3 nucleotide sequence: TGTGCCAGCAGCTGGAGCCGGACTAGCGTCAGCACAGATACGCAGTATTTT. Protein sequence: CASSWSRTSVSTDTQYF.